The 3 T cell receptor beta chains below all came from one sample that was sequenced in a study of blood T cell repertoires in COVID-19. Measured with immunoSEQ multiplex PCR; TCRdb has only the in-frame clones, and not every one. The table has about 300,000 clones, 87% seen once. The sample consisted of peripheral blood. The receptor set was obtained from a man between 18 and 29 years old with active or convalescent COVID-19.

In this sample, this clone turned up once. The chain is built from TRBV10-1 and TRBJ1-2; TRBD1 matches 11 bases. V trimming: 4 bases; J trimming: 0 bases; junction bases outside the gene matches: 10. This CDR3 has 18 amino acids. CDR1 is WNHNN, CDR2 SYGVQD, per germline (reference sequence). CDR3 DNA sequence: TGCGCCAGCAGTGGGGACAGGGGGAACAGGCGAGCTAACTATGGCTACACCTTC. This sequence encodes CASSGDRGNRRANYGYTF.

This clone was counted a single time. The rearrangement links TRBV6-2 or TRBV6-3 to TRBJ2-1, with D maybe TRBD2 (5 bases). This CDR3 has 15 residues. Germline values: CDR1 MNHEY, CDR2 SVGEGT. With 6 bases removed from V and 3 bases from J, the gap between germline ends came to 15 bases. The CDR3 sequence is CASSDPGKFYNEQFF. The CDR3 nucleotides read TGTGCCAGCAGCGACCCCGGGAAATTCTACAATGAGCAGTTCTTC.

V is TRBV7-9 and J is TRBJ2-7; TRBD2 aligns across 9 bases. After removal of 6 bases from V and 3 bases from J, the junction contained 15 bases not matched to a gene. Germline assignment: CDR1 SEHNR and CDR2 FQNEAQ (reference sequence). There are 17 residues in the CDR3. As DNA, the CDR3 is TGTGCCAGCAGTCTAACGGGTGCAGCGGGGGGCCACTACGAGCAGTACTTC. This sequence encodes CASSLTGAAGGHYEQYF.